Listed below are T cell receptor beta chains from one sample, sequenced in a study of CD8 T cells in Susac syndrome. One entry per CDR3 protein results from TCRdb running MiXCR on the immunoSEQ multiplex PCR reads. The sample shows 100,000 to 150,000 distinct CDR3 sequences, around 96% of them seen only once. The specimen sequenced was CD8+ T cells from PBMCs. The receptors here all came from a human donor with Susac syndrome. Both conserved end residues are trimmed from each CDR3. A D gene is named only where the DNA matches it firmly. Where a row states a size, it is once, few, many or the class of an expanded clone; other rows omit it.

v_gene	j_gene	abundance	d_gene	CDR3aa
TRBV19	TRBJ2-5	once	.	ASSSDPPETQY
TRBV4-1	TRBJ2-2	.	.	ASSPGLTTGELF
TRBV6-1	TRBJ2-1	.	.	ASSERGYNEQF
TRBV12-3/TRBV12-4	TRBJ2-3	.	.	ASTDGDTQY
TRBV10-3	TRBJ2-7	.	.	AISPGGSGLYEQY
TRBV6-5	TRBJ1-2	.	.	ASSLRTALYGYT
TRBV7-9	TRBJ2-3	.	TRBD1	ASVTSDRATDTQY
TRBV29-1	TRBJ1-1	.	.	SVKVLGTEAF
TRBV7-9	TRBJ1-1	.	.	ASSPSGVGTEAF
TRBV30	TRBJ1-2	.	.	AWSVDFTTSYT
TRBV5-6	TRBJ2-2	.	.	ASPWTGELF
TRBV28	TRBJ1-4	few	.	ASSFLRVGGHEKLF
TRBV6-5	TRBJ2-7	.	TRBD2	ASSYSSGSVSYEQY
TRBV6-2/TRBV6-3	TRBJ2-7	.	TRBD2	ASSYSMAGGPQQY
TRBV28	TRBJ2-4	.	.	ASSFRAADIQY
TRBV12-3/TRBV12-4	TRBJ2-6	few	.	ASRSGANVLT
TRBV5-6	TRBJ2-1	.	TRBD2	ASIWGTSGSYNEQF
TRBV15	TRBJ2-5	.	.	ATSRDQNTYQETQY
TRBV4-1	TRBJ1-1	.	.	ASSQGGTTEAF
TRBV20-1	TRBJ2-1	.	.	SARDLQDSYNEQF
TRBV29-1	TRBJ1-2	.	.	SARVNNNYGYT
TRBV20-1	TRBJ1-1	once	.	SASAYPGEDTEAF
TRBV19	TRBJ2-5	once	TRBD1	ASSDRAQETQY
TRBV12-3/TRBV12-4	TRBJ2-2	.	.	ASSPPTNTGELF
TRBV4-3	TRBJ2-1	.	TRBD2	ASTPGLGYNEQF
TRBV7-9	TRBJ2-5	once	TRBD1	ASSSTGVAQETQY
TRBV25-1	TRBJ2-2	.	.	ASSPTEYGELF
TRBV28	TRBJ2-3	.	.	ASTPQGGTRTDTQY
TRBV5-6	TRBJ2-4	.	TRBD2	ASSFGSGDEPLAKNIQY
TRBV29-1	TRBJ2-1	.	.	SVGTNIRF